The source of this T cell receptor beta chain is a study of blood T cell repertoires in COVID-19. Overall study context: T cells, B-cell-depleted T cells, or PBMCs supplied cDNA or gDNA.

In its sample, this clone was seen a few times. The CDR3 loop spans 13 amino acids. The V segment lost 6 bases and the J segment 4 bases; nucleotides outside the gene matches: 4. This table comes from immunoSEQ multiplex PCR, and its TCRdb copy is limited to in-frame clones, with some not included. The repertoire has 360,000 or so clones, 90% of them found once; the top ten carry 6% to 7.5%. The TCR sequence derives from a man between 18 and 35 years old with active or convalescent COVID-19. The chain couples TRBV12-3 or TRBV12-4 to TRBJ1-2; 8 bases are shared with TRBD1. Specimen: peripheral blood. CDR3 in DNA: TGTGCCAGCAGCCTCGGGACAGGCTATGGCTACACCTTC. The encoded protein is CASSLGTGYGYTF.